This T cell receptor beta chain was identified during a study of regulatory T cells in long-lasting Graves disease. Germline CDR1 is SGDLS and CDR2 is YYNGEE. This CDR3 region has 14 residues. J lost 1 base, V lost 7 bases, and 7 bases had no gene match. Time point described: persistent/refractory GD, antithyroid drugs over 5 years with positive TRAb. Making the TCR library involved RNA that had been extracted from PBMCs. Construction of TCR beta libraries relied on iRepertoire HTBI primers and on Arm-PCR targeting CDR3 regions. MiXCR was run by TCRdb on the multiplex PCR reads, yielding one entry per CDR3 protein. Of roughly 430,000 distinct CDR3 sequences in the sample, 21% are singletons; the top ten hold roughly an eighth. The table lists this clonotype with many counts.

The sample here was peripheral blood mononuclear cells (PBMCs), taken when the disease was refractory, from a patient treated with antithyroid drugs. The V gene is TRBV9, the J gene TRBJ1-1; 7 positions match TRBD1. This receptor was identified in a female donor with Graves disease. CDR3 residues: CASGKAGGNTEAFF. In DNA, the CDR3 is TGTGCCAGCGGAAAGGCAGGGGGGAACACTGAAGCTTTCTTT.